This is a list of T cell receptor beta chains from one sample in a study of T cell changes during pregnancy in multiple sclerosis. Clones were sequenced by immunoSEQ multiplex PCR, and TCRdb holds only the in-frame ones, with some missing. In the table there are tens of thousands of clones, about 91% of which are singletons. The sample in question was peripheral blood, obtained before pregnancy. These receptors all come from a female donor with multiple sclerosis, enrolled in a pregnancy study. Each CDR3 is given with its conserved first and last residue. A D gene is named only where the DNA matches it firmly. Clone size is not always given. Where it is, it says once, few, many or a class for expanded clones.

j_call | clone_size | v_call | d_call | cdr3_nt | cdr3_aa
TRBJ2-2 | NA | TRBV4-1 | TRBD2 | TGCGCCAGCAGCCAAGTATCACTAGCGGGGTTCGGGGAGCTGTTTTTT | CASSQVSLAGFGELFF
TRBJ2-5 | NA | TRBV27 | NA | TGTGCCAGCAGGGCTGGGGGCGACGAGACCCAGTACTTC | CASRAGGDETQYF
TRBJ2-2 | NA | TRBV30 | TRBD1 | TGTGCCTTCAATCCCCGGGACAGAAAAAGTATAGTGTATAACACCGGGGAGCTGTTTTTT | CAFNPRDRKSIVYNTGELFF
TRBJ2-3 | NA | TRBV9 | NA | TGTGCCAGCAGCGTAGGCAGGGTGGGGCCCACAGATACGCAGTATTTT | CASSVGRVGPTDTQYF
TRBJ1-1 | NA | TRBV5-3 | NA | TGTGCCAGAAGCTTGAGCAGGGAACCTGGCACTGAAGCTTTCTTT | CARSLSREPGTEAFF
TRBJ1-5 | NA | TRBV7-2 | TRBD1 | TGTGCCAGCAACACCCAGGGGGGTTCCCAGCATTTT | CASNTQGGSQHF
TRBJ2-7 | NA | TRBV27 | NA | TGTGCCAGCAGTATTATGGAGGGGTCTTCGTACGAGCAGTACTTC | CASSIMEGSSYEQYF
TRBJ1-5 | NA | TRBV28 | NA | TGTGCCAGCAGTTTATCTGGCTCAGGGGTGGGCAATCAGCCCCAGCATTTT | CASSLSGSGVGNQPQHF
TRBJ2-7 | NA | TRBV7-2 | NA | TGTGCCAGCAGCTTTCTGTCAGGAGGGATCTACGAGCAGTACTTC | CASSFLSGGIYEQYF
TRBJ2-7 | NA | TRBV7-3 | TRBD2 | TGTGCCAGCAGCTTTGCCGGGACTAGCGGTTACGAGCAGTACTTC | CASSFAGTSGYEQYF
TRBJ1-1 | NA | TRBV7-6 | TRBD1 | TGTGCCAGCAGCTTAGGGGGACAGGGGGCTAGCCACACTGAAGCTTTCTTT | CASSLGGQGASHTEAFF
TRBJ1-2 | NA | TRBV13 | TRBD1 | TGTGCCAGCAGCTTAGACTTTTCGGGACAGGGGTCGGAAAAAAACTATGGCTACACCTTC | CASSLDFSGQGSEKNYGYTF
TRBJ1-2 | NA | TRBV19 | NA | TGTGCCAGTAGTCCAGGACAAGGTCTTGTCGATGGCTACACCTTC | CASSPGQGLVDGYTF
TRBJ2-3 | NA | TRBV2 | NA | TGTGCCAGCTTGAGTAGGACTACGCTCACAGATACGCAGTATTTT | CASLSRTTLTDTQYF
TRBJ2-5 | NA | TRBV9 | TRBD2 | TGTGCCAGCAGCGTAGCGGGACTACCCCAAGAGACCCAGTACTTC | CASSVAGLPQETQYF
TRBJ2-1 | NA | TRBV4-1 | NA | TGCGCCAGCAGCCAAGAGGGGGCCTCAACTAACAATGAGCAGTTCTTC | CASSQEGASTNNEQFF
TRBJ2-5 | NA | TRBV5-1 | NA | TGCGCCAGCAGCTTGGCCCGGAGAATCCAAGAGACCCAGTACTTC | CASSLARRIQETQYF
TRBJ1-1 | few | TRBV6-5 | NA | TGTGCCAGCAGTTCCGGGAGGGGGGTGACTGAAGCTTTCTTT | CASSSGRGVTEAFF
TRBJ2-5 | NA | TRBV29-1 | NA | TGCAGCGTTGAAAAGTCGAGGGCTTACCATAACAATCGGGAGACCCAGTACTTC | CSVEKSRAYHNNRETQYF
TRBJ2-2 | NA | TRBV9 | NA | TGTGCCAGCAGCGTAGGTTCTGGGCGGGGGCACACCGGGGAGCTGTTTTTT | CASSVGSGRGHTGELFF
TRBJ2-7 | NA | TRBV6-5 | TRBD1 | TGTGCCACCGTGACAGGGGAAAGCGACGAGCAGTACTTC | CATVTGESDEQYF
TRBJ2-4 | NA | TRBV27 | TRBD2 | TGTGCCAGCAGTCGAAGACTAGCGGGGCTCCAAAACATTCAGTACTTC | CASSRRLAGLQNIQYF
TRBJ2-5 | NA | TRBV10-3 | TRBD2 | TGTGCCATCAGTGAGTTGAGGCTAGCGGGGATAGAGACCCAGTACTTC | CAISELRLAGIETQYF
TRBJ2-3 | NA | TRBV14 | TRBD2 | TGTGCCAGCAGTCCACGGACTAGAAGCACAGATACGCAGTATTTT | CASSPRTRSTDTQYF
TRBJ2-7 | NA | TRBV9 | TRBD2 | TGTGCCAGCAGCGTAGAGGGTGGGAGGGGTAAAAATTCTGTGCAGTACTTC | CASSVEGGRGKNSVQYF
TRBJ1-5 | few | TRBV11-2 | NA | TGTGCCAGCAGCTTTGGGACGGGGGGCGCCCAGCCCCAGCATTTT | CASSFGTGGAQPQHF
TRBJ2-3 | NA | TRBV18 | TRBD2 | TGTGCCAGCTCACCATCCCAGGGAGGGATAGATACGCAGTATTTT | CASSPSQGGIDTQYF
TRBJ1-2 | NA | TRBV11-3 | NA | TGTGCCAGCAGCTTAGAATCAGGGGATGGCTACACCTTC | CASSLESGDGYTF
TRBJ2-5 | NA | TRBV7-8 | NA | TGTGCCAGCAGCTTAGACAGGGCTAGAGAGACCCAGTACTTC | CASSLDRARETQYF
TRBJ1-1 | NA | TRBV5-5 | NA | TGTGCCAGCAGCCCCGGTCCAGTTGGGAGCTTTGAAGCTTTCTTT | CASSPGPVGSFEAFF
TRBJ1-2 | NA | TRBV18 | NA | TGTGCCAGCTCACCGGGCAGGCCAGCTCACCTCTATGGCTACACCTTC | CASSPGRPAHLYGYTF
TRBJ2-2 | once | TRBV5-6 | NA | TGTGCCAGCAGCTTGTTCCGCAGGGAAAACACCGGGGAGCTGTTTTTT | CASSLFRRENTGELFF
TRBJ2-7 | once | TRBV5-1 | NA | TGCGCCAGCAGCTTGGCCGGGACCTACGAGCAGTACTTC | CASSLAGTYEQYF
TRBJ1-3 | NA | TRBV29-1 | NA | TGCAGCGTTGAGCGGGGTGGAGACACCATATATTTT | CSVERGGDTIYF
TRBJ2-1 | NA | TRBV19 | NA | TGTGCCAGTAGTATTAACTGGGAGCAGTTCTTC | CASSINWEQFF
TRBJ1-1 | NA | TRBV19 | NA | TGTGCCAGTAGTCGGGGTGTCGGAGGGAACACTGAAGCTTTCTTT | CASSRGVGGNTEAFF
TRBJ2-3 | NA | TRBV11-2 | TRBD2 | TGTGCCAGCACCCGGGGGGGGGTAGATACGCAGTATTTT | CASTRGGVDTQYF
TRBJ1-5 | NA | TRBV9 | NA | TGTGCCAGCAGCGCTTTCCCCACGGGGCAGCCCCAGCATTTT | CASSAFPTGQPQHF
TRBJ2-7 | NA | TRBV2 | NA | TGTGCCAGCAACCCGGGACTTAGCTCGAAAAACTACGAGCAGTACTTC | CASNPGLSSKNYEQYF
TRBJ1-5 | NA | TRBV19 | NA | TGTGCCAGTAGTCGGCAGGGCTCGCTGGGCAGCAATCAGCCCCAGCATTTT | CASSRQGSLGSNQPQHF
TRBJ2-7 | NA | TRBV19 | NA | TGTGCCACCGCTGGGGACAACTACGAGCAGTACTTC | CATAGDNYEQYF
TRBJ2-3 | NA | TRBV4-2 | NA | TGTGCCAGCAGCCCCGAGGCGGTTATGTATACGCAGTATTTT | CASSPEAVMYTQYF